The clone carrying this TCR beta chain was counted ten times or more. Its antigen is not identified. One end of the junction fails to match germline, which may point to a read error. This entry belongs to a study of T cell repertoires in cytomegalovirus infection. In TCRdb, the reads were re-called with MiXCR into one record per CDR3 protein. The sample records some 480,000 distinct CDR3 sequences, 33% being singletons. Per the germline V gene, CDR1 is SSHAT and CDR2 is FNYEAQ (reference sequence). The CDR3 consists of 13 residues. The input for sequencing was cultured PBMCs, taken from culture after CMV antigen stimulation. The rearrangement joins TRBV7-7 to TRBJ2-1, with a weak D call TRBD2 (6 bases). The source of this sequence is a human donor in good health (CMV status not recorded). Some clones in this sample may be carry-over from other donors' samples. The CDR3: CASSLAERGEQFF. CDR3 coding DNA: TGTGCTAGCAGCTTAGCGGAACGGGGTGAGCAGTTCTTC.